This record covers a single T cell receptor (beta chain). The target antigen is unknown. The source of the sample is a study of siplizumab effects on memory and regulatory T cells. Study observations and caveats: The authors mapped only a minor fraction of alloreactive clones to unstimulated subsets. Suppression by proliferating Tregs derived from siplizumab cultures was not verified.

This table comes from immunoSEQ multiplex PCR, and its TCRdb copy is limited to in-frame clones, with some not included. The profile shows around 100,000 clones, 80% to 95% of them singletons. The TCR was taken from a human donor in good health. Input material: non-Treg CD4+ T cells sorted from blood.

Here the CDR3 reads CASWRGGPNYEQYF. CDR3 DNA sequence: TGTGCCAGCTGGCGGGGGGGGCCGAACTACGAGCAGTACTTC. The chain has TRBV27 and TRBJ2-7; 9 positions match TRBD2. With V trimmed by 8 bases and J by 3 bases, 8 bases remained unmatched. The germline gives CDR1 MNHEY, CDR2 SMNVEV (reference sequence). This CDR3 has 14 residues.